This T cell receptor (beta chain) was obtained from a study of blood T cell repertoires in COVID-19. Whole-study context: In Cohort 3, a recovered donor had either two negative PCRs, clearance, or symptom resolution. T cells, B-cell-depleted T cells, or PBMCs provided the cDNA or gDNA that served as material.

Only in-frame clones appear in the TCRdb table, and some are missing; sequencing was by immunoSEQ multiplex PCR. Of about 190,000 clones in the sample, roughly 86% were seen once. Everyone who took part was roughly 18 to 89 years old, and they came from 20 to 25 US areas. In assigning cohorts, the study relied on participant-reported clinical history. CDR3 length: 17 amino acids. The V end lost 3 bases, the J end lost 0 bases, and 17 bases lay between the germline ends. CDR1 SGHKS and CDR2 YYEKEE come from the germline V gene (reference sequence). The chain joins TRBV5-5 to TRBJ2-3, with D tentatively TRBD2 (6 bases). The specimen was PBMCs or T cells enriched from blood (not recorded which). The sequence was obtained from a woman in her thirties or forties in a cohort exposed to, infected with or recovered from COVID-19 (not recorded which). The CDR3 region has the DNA TGTGCCAGCAGCTCTCCATACGCGGGGCGGAGCACAGATACGCAGTATTTT. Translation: CASSSPYAGRSTDTQYF.